Below, 29 T cell receptor beta chains from the same sample are listed, as sequenced in a study of blood T cell repertoires in COVID-19. Using immunoSEQ multiplex PCR, the repertoire was profiled, and TCRdb retains in-frame clones only, with some absent. The sample holds under 200,000 clones, approximately 87% seen once. Sequences were obtained from peripheral blood. The receptor set was obtained from an older woman with COVID-19, enrolled during active disease.

The chain links TRBV12-3 or TRBV12-4 to TRBJ1-2; D not resolved. This CDR3 has 12 residues. V lost 5 bases to trimming and J lost 0 bases, with 4 bases between them. The chain's CDR3 is CASSQSNYGYTF. CDR3 bases: TGTGCCAGCAGTCAGTCTAACTATGGCTACACCTTC.

The chain couples TRBV10-3 to TRBJ1-4, with 12 bases lining up with TRBD1. This CDR3 is built from 18 residues. The V and J ends lost 5 bases and 7 bases, in that order; junction bases with no gene match: 14. From germline, CDR1 is ENHRY and CDR2 SYGVKD. The CDR3 is CAISPSPGQGANFEKLFF. The DNA of the CDR3 is TGTGCCATCAGTCCTTCTCCGGGACAGGGGGCGAATTTTGAAAAACTGTTTTTT.

This sequence joins TRBV6-5 and TRBJ2-4; D might be TRBD2 (5 bases). Trimming took 2 bases from V and 12 from J, leaving 14 bases between them. Per germline, CDR1 MNHEY and CDR2 SVGAGI. This CDR3 is 13 amino acids long. The CDR3 sequence is CASSYRAAGSQYF. The CDR3 DNA follows: TGTGCCAGCAGTTACCGGGCCGCGGGCAGTCAGTACTTC.

The chain combines TRBV5-5 with TRBJ1-5; D remains unclear. Trimming stripped 0 bases from V and 4 bases from J, with 8 bases between. The CDR3 has 14 residues. Germline values: CDR1 SGHKS, CDR2 YYEKEE (reference sequence). The CDR3: CASSLVSGNQPQHF. The CDR3, as DNA: TGTGCCAGCAGCTTGGTGTCAGGTAATCAGCCCCAGCATTTT.

The rearrangement uses TRBV24-1 and TRBJ1-2, with D possibly TRBD1 on 6 matching bases. Trimming cost V 6 bases and J 4 bases, with 11 bases left between them. Germline CDR1 reads KGHDR; CDR2 reads SFDVKD. CDR3 length: 13 amino acids. The CDR3 here is CATSPGQTYGYTF. CDR3 in DNA: TGTGCCACCAGTCCAGGACAGACCTATGGCTACACCTTC.

This chain joins TRBV4-3 and TRBJ1-6; 11 nucleotides line up with TRBD1. Germline values: CDR1 LGHNA, CDR2 YSLEER. Unmatched junction bases numbered 4, after V lost 2 bases and J lost 4 bases. This CDR3 region has 17 residues. The CDR3 loop reads CASSQRTGGEYNSPLHF. The CDR3 DNA reads as TGCGCCAGCAGCCAACGGACAGGGGGCGAGTATAATTCACCCCTCCACTTT.

The rearrangement links TRBV29-1 to TRBJ1-1; tentative D call: TRBD1 (6 bases). Germline V gene data show CDR1 as SQVTM and CDR2 as ANQGSEA. The germline V and J ends were trimmed by 4 bases and 4 bases, with 10 bases remaining between them. The CDR3 has 12 amino acids. The CDR3 DNA follows: TGCAGCGTTGTAGGGGGTAGCACTGAAGCTTTCTTT. Its protein product is CSVVGGSTEAFF. The variable domain in full, completed from reference TRBV29-1 and TRBJ1-1, reads SAVISQKPSRDICQRGTSLTIQCQVDSQVTMMFWYRQQPGQSLTLIATANQGSEATYESGFVIDKFPISRPNLTFSTLTVSNMSPEDSSIYLCSVVGGSTEAFFGQGTRLTVV.

This chain links TRBV9 with TRBJ2-1, with TRBD2 matching over 9 bases. This CDR3 comprises 16 residues. The germline V gene has CDR1 SGDLS and CDR2 YYNGEE. V lost 2 bases, J lost 5 bases, and 8 bases stayed unmatched. CDR3: CASSVPGTSTNNEQFF. The DNA of the CDR3 is TGTGCCAGCAGCGTCCCGGGGACTAGCACGAACAATGAGCAGTTCTTC.

V usage is TRBV27 and J usage is TRBJ1-2; 9 nucleotides line up with TRBD1. The CDR3 contains 17 residues. Germline CDR1 reads MNHEY; CDR2 reads SMNVEV (reference sequence). Unmatched junction bases numbered 11, after V lost 0 bases and J lost 6 bases. CDR3 coding DNA: TGTGCCAGCAGTTTATCGATCCGAAGCACAGGGGGCAATGGCTACACCTTC. Amino acid sequence: CASSLSIRSTGGNGYTF.

The rearrangement joins TRBV2 to TRBJ1-5, with 11 bases matching TRBD1. V shed 4 bases, J shed 6 bases, and the junction held 5 bases outside the gene matches. CDR1 SNHLY and CDR2 FYNNEI come from the germline V gene. This CDR3 comprises 15 residues. CDR3 nucleotides: TGTGCCAGCAGTGGTAGGACAGGGGGCCGTCAGCCCCAGCATTTT. Translating it yields CASSGRTGGRQPQHF.

The chain joins TRBV6-2 or TRBV6-3 to TRBJ1-1, with 7 bases that match TRBD1. The germline V gene has CDR1 MNHEY and CDR2 SVGEGT. V shed 4 bases, J shed 1 base, and the junction held 6 bases outside the gene matches. This CDR3 spans 15 amino acids. The CDR3 DNA reads TGTGCCAGCAGTTTGGGACAGCCCTCGAACACTGAAGCTTTCTTT. This encodes CASSLGQPSNTEAFF.

The chain employs TRBV6-5 and TRBJ1-1; perhaps TRBD1 as D (6 bases). CDR1 is MNHEY and CDR2 is SVGAGI in the germline V gene. CDR3 length equals 12 residues. The V end lost 5 bases, the J end lost 7 bases, and 11 bases lay between the germline ends. DNA of the CDR3: TGTGCCAGCAGTCACCAGGGGATTGAAGCTTTCTTT. As protein: CASSHQGIEAFF.

The chain uses TRBV11-2 and TRBJ1-3, with 7 nucleotides matching TRBD1. The germline V gene has CDR1 SGHAT and CDR2 FQNNGV. V gave up 4 bases and J gave up 13 bases; unmatched junction bases: 13. The CDR3 is 14 amino acids. The CDR3 sequence is CASSSDRLRAPIYF. The CDR3 region has the DNA TGTGCCAGCAGCTCGGACAGGTTAAGGGCCCCAATATATTTT. Together with reference TRBV11-2 and TRBJ1-3, the CDR3 gives the full variable domain: EAGVAQSPRYKIIEKRQSVAFWCNPISGHATLYWYQQILGQGPKLLIQFQNNGVVDDSQLPKDRFSAERLKGVDSTLKIQPAKLEDSAVYLCASSSDRLRAPIYFGEGSWLTVV.

The chain uses TRBV30 and TRBJ2-7; TRBD2 might be the D (5 bases). The germline CDR1 and CDR2 sequences are GTSNPN and SVGIG (reference sequence). V was pared by 6 bases and J by 6 bases, with 9 bases between. The CDR3 sequence is 10 residues long. The CDR3 protein is CACTSCEQYF. The CDR3 nucleotides read TGTGCCTGTACTAGTTGCGAGCAGTACTTC.

The sample holds one count of this clone. V gene TRBV19 combines with J gene TRBJ1-5, with D uncertain. Germline V gives CDR1 LNHDA, CDR2 SQIVND (reference sequence). V gave up 8 bases and J gave up 0 bases, with 8 bases separating them. The CDR3 runs 13 residues. CDR3 bases: TGTGCCAGTTCTAGGAATAGCAATCAGCCCCAGCATTTT. Encoded protein: CASSRNSNQPQHF.

The chain combines TRBV25-1 with TRBJ2-3; 13 bases align to TRBD2. Trimming removed 3 bases from V and 4 bases from J; junction bases left unmatched: 4. The CDR3 sequence is 16 residues long. Looked up from germline, CDR1 is MGHDK and CDR2 is SYGVNS. For the CDR3, the DNA is TGTGCCAGCAGTGAGGGACTAGCGGGATTGGCAGATACGCAGTATTTT. It is translated as CASSEGLAGLADTQYF.

The chain employs TRBV25-1 and TRBJ2-7; 8 nucleotides align to TRBD1. The junction had 3 bases not matched to a gene; V was cut back by 4 bases and J by 7 bases. The CDR3 length is 12 residues. CDR1 MGHDK and CDR2 SYGVNS come from the germline V gene. The CDR3 region has the DNA TGTGCCAGCAGTGTTTACAGGGGGGAGCAGTACTTC. Residues: CASSVYRGEQYF.

The chain joins TRBV6-5 to TRBJ1-6, with D hard to call. The V gene lost 0 bases and the J gene lost 6 bases, with 12 bases spanning the gap. Germline loops: CDR1 MNHEY, CDR2 SVGAGI. CDR3 length equals 16 residues. In DNA, the CDR3 is TGTGCCAGCAGTTACTCGAGGACTTTTGGTAATTCACCCCTCCACTTT. Encoded protein: CASSYSRTFGNSPLHF.

V is TRBV21-1 and J is TRBJ2-6; no DNA check was done on the table's D call, TRBD1. TRBV21-1 constitutes a pseudogene. CDR3 length equals 19 residues. The DNA for the CDR3 is TGTGCCAGCTTCCCGGGACAGGGGGCTTTGGGCTCTGGGGCCAACGTCCTGACTTTC. Encoded protein: CASFPGQGALGSGANVLTF.

The CDR3 loop reads CAIRETGGAGELFF. The CDR3 nucleotides are TGTGCCATCAGGGAAACAGGGGGGGCCGGGGAGCTGTTTTTT. The V and J genes are TRBV10-3 and TRBJ2-2, with a tentative D call TRBD1 (8 bases). This CDR3 has 14 residues. V lost 6 bases and J lost 6, with 14 bases in between. The V gene's germline CDR1 is ENHRY and CDR2 SYGVKD.

V gene TRBV4-3 combines with J gene TRBJ2-7; TRBD1 matches at 9 bases. This CDR3 is 15 amino acids long. The germline gives CDR1 LGHNA, CDR2 YSLEER. The V and J ends lost 4 bases and 1 base, in that order; junction bases with no gene match: 5. In nucleotides, the CDR3 is TGCGCCAGCAGCCCAGGGACAGGGAGTTCCTACGAGCAGTACTTC. Its protein product is CASSPGTGSSYEQYF.

Notes on this clone: A junction end diverges from the germline sequence, so it may reflect a read error. The chain recombines TRBV5-1 with TRBJ1-5, with 7 bases that match TRBD1. CDR1 is SGHRS and CDR2 is YFSETQ in the germline V gene. CDR3 size: 15 residues. The CDR3 loop reads CASSTTGLGNQPQHF. DNA for the CDR3: TGCGCCAGCAGCACGACAGGGTTGGGCAATCAGCCTCAGCATTTT.

The genes are TRBV6-2 or TRBV6-3 and TRBJ2-2, with TRBD2 identical over 15 bases. The CDR3 spans 19 residues. Per the germline V gene, CDR1 is MNHEY and CDR2 is SVGEGT. The junction had 12 bases not matched to a gene; V was cut back by 6 bases and J by 4 bases. This chain's CDR3 is CASSPRGLAGGRVTGELFF. DNA of the CDR3: TGTGCCAGCAGCCCCCGGGGACTAGCGGGAGGCCGGGTCACCGGGGAGCTGTTTTTT.

V is TRBV19 and J is TRBJ1-2; TRBD1 agrees at 8 bases. Germline CDR1 reads LNHDA; CDR2 reads SQIVND (reference sequence). J gave up 4 bases and V 5 bases, and 9 bases lay outside the gene matches. This CDR3 contains 15 residues. The CDR3 loop reads CASSPGQGASYGYTF. CDR3 nucleotides: TGTGCCAGTAGTCCAGGACAGGGCGCGAGCTATGGCTACACCTTC.

This chain uses TRBV6-6 with TRBJ2-2; 11 bases agree with TRBD2. Trimming removed 6 bases from V and 6 bases from J; junction bases left unmatched: 9. CDR3 length equals 16 residues. From germline, CDR1 is MNHNY and CDR2 SVGAGI (reference sequence). CDR3 region: CASRKLAGGRPGELFF. The DNA of the CDR3 is TGTGCCAGCAGAAAGTTAGCGGGAGGGCGGCCCGGGGAGCTGTTTTTT.

The V gene is TRBV30, the J gene TRBJ2-5; tentative D call: TRBD2 (6 bases). There are 13 residues in the CDR3. The germline gives CDR1 GTSNPN, CDR2 SVGIG (reference sequence). The germline V and J ends were trimmed by 2 bases and 4 bases, with 11 bases remaining between them. The CDR3 DNA follows: TGTGCCTGGAGTCGGGCCGGGGGAGAGACCCAGTACTTC. Translating it yields CAWSRAGGETQYF. The full variable domain, in which reference TRBV30 and TRBJ2-5 provide the parts outside the CDR3, is SQTIHQWPATLVQPVGSPLSLECTVEGTSNPNLYWYRQAAGRGLQLLFYSVGIGQISSEVPQNLSASRPQDRQFILSSKKLLLSDSGFYLCAWSRAGGETQYFGPGTRLLVL.

The rearrangement joins TRBV7-2 to TRBJ1-5; 8 bases match TRBD1. V gave up 6 bases and J gave up 5 bases; unmatched junction bases: 3. The CDR3 extends over 13 amino acids. Germline CDR1 is SGHTA and CDR2 is FQGNSA. The CDR3 region is CASRSDRDQPQHF. CDR3 coding DNA: TGTGCCAGCAGGTCGGACAGGGATCAGCCCCAGCATTTT.

V is TRBV4-3 and J is TRBJ2-7; 9 nucleotides line up with TRBD2. The length of the CDR3 is 16 residues. Trimming at V came to 4 bases and at J to 4 bases, leaving 11 bases not matched to a gene. Germline loops: CDR1 LGHNA, CDR2 YSLEER. The CDR3: CASSPTLAGRIYEQYF. The CDR3 DNA reads as TGCGCCAGCAGCCCAACCCTAGCGGGAAGGATTTACGAGCAGTACTTC.

This rearrangement joins TRBV30 to TRBJ2-7, with 14 bases identical to TRBD2. This CDR3 contains 15 residues. Germline V gene data show CDR1 as GTSNPN and CDR2 as SVGIG (reference sequence). CDR3 amino acids: CAIGTSGRFSYEQYF. The CDR3 DNA reads TGTGCGATCGGGACTAGCGGGAGATTCTCCTACGAGCAGTACTTC.